Shown below are 19 T cell receptor beta chains from a single sample sequenced in a study of cytomegalovirus exposure and HLA in healthy donors. A multiplex PCR was run with 60 Vbeta primers and 13 Jbeta primers. Measured with immunoSEQ multiplex PCR; TCRdb has only the in-frame clones, and not every one. The sample contains around 170,000 clones, approximately 84% of which appear only once. The specimen sequenced was PBMCs. Receptors were obtained from a woman aged 40 to 50 in good health and CMV-seropositive.

V usage is TRBV4-2 and J usage is TRBJ1-1; unclear D gene. Germline V gene sequence: CDR1 LGHNA, CDR2 YNFKEQ. The CDR3 totals 14 residues. V lost 0 bases to trimming and J lost 6 bases, with 11 bases between them. The CDR3 DNA follows: TGTGCCAGCAGCCAAGACACGAGTTTCGCTGAAGCTTTCTTT. As protein: CASSQDTSFAEAFF.

This CDR3 reads CASSRPGGSYEQYF. The CDR3 nucleotides are TGTGCCAGCAGTCGCCCGGGGGGCAGCTACGAGCAGTACTTC. The chain has TRBV28 and TRBJ2-7; a possible D gene is TRBD2 (7 bases). Trimming shortened V by 5 bases and J by 3 bases, and 14 bases separated the two germline ends. Germline loops: CDR1 MDHEN, CDR2 SYDVKM. The CDR3 is 14 amino acids. The full variable domain, rest sourced from reference TRBV28 and TRBJ2-7, is DVKVTQSSRYLVKRTGEKVFLECVQDMDHENMFWYRQDPGLGLRLIYFSYDVKMKEKGDIPEGYSVSREKKERFSLILESASTNQTSMYLCASSRPGGSYEQYFGPGTRLTVT.

This chain joins TRBV4-2 and TRBJ2-2, with 10 bases matching TRBD2. CDR3 size: 16 residues. Per the germline V gene, CDR1 is LGHNA and CDR2 is YNFKEQ. Losses at the gene ends were 1 base for V and 7 bases for J; bases not matched to a gene: 6. Here the CDR3 DNA reads TGTGCCAGCAGCCAAGTGAGCGGGGGGGCCATCGGGGAGCTGTTTTTT. Its translation: CASSQVSGGAIGELFF.

Regarding this clone: One end of the junction does not line up with germline, which may come from a read error. V gene TRBV7-9 combines with J gene TRBJ1-3; 10 positions match TRBD1. This CDR3 has 15 residues. In germline, CDR1 is SEHNR, CDR2 FQNEAQ (reference sequence). The DNA for the CDR3 is TGTTCCAGCAGCACTGGGACAGGGGCTGGAAACACCATATATTTT. It yields the protein CSSSTGTGAGNTIYF.

With respect to this clone: Compared with germline, one end of the junction differs, possibly owing to a read error. The CDR3 DNA reads as TGCGCCAGCAGCCAAGTCCCCGGTGGGGCGGGGGTGCAAGATACGCAGTGTTTT. Translating it yields CASSQVPGGAGVQDTQCF. The chain uses TRBV4-1 and TRBJ2-3; 7 nucleotides align to TRBD2. This CDR3 has 18 residues. The germline V gene has CDR1 MGHRA and CDR2 YSYEKL.

The sample holds one count of this clone. The V gene is TRBV29-1, the J gene TRBJ1-5, with 8 bases identical to TRBD1. Germline CDR1 reads SQVTM; CDR2 reads ANQGSEA. J gave up 3 bases and V 4 bases, and 8 bases lay outside the gene matches. The CDR3 is 15 residues long. CDR3 bases: TGCAGCGTTGGCACAGGGGGAGGATCCAATCAGCCCCAGCATTTT. Translation: CSVGTGGGSNQPQHF.

V usage is TRBV5-4 and J usage is TRBJ2-5; perhaps TRBD2 as D (5 bases). TRBJ2-7 matches the DNA end more closely, so the J call is doubtful. Germline values: CDR1 SGHNT, CDR2 YYREEE (reference sequence). The CDR3 sequence is 11 residues long. CDR3: CASSRDYEQYF. CDR3 nucleotides: TGTGCCAGCAGCCGGGATTACGAGCAGTACTTC.

The J gene is TRBJ2-5, the V gene TRBV13; weak D call: TRBD1 (6 bases). The CDR3 spans 15 residues. The V and J ends lost 4 bases and 7 bases respectively, with 19 bases between them. CDR1 and CDR2 (germline): PRHDT, FYEKMQ (reference sequence). This CDR3 reads CASSSTQTGSGTQYF. As DNA, the CDR3 is TGTGCCAGCAGCTCGACGCAAACAGGGTCTGGGACCCAGTACTTC.

The chain recombines TRBV10-2 with TRBJ2-7, with D uncertain. CDR3 length: 17 residues. CDR1 and CDR2 (germline): WSHSY, SAAADI. With 6 bases removed from V and 0 bases from J, the gap between germline ends came to 21 bases. The CDR3 here is CASSDTRRAKSSYEQYF. CDR3 bases: TGCGCCAGCAGCGACACCCGCCGTGCGAAAAGCTCCTACGAGCAGTACTTC.

In DNA form, the CDR3 reads TGTGCCTGGAGTAGAACAACGGGGGATTCCTCCATATATTTT. This translates into CAWSRTTGDSSIYF. The gene calls are TRBV30 and TRBJ1-3; a possible D gene is TRBD1 (5 bases). Germline loops: CDR1 GTSNPN, CDR2 SVGIG (reference sequence). This CDR3 has 14 residues. V was shortened by 2 bases and J by 11 bases, with 19 bases between the two germline ends.

This rearrangement joins TRBV6-1 to TRBJ2-3; the D gene is possibly TRBD2 (5 bases). CDR1 and CDR2 from the germline V gene are MNHNS and SASEGT. The CDR3 contains 15 residues. Trimming removed 5 bases from V and 0 bases from J, with 12 bases in between. Here the CDR3 DNA reads TGTGCCAGCAGTCCCGTTAGAGGGAGCACAGATACGCAGTATTTT. Translated, it gives CASSPVRGSTDTQYF.

The rearrangement uses TRBV27 and TRBJ1-2; 10 nucleotides align to TRBD1. Germline CDR1 MNHEY, CDR2 SMNVEV (reference sequence). Trimming took 5 bases from V and 6 from J; bases not matched to a gene: 12. The CDR3 length is 16 residues. CDR3: CASSELWDRGLNGYTF. In nucleotides, the CDR3 is TGTGCCAGCAGTGAACTATGGGACAGGGGACTCAATGGCTACACCTTC.

The chain employs TRBV5-1 and TRBJ1-6; 8 nucleotides match TRBD1. The CDR3 runs 15 residues. The J segment lost 5 bases and the V segment lost 4 bases, leaving 5 bases of the junction unmatched. Germline values: CDR1 SGHRS, CDR2 YFSETQ. CDR3 protein: CASSALTGDNSPLHF. The CDR3 DNA sequence: TGCGCCAGCAGCGCCCTGACAGGGGATAATTCACCCCTCCACTTT. Using reference TRBV5-1 and TRBJ1-6 for the parts outside the CDR3, the full variable domain is KAGVTQTPRYLIKTRGQQVTLSCSPISGHRSVSWYQQTPGQGLQFLFEYFSETQRNKGNFPGRFSGRQFSNSRSEMNVSTLELGDSALYLCASSALTGDNSPLHFGNGTRLTVT.

The rearrangement joins TRBV9 to TRBJ1-4; 10 nucleotides line up with TRBD1. V shed 0 bases, J shed 8 bases, and the junction held 4 bases outside the gene matches. In germline, CDR1 is SGDLS, CDR2 YYNGEE. CDR3 length: 15 residues. CDR3 nucleotides: TGTGCCAGCAGCGTAGAAGGGACAGGGGTCGAAAAACTGTTTTTT. It translates to CASSVEGTGVEKLFF.

This clone turned up a few times. The chain combines TRBV7-6 with TRBJ2-7, with D possibly being TRBD1 (6 bases). The V end was cut by 5 bases, the J end by 5 bases, with 19 bases between. This CDR3 is 15 amino acids long. Germline CDR1 is SGHVS and CDR2 is FNYEAQ. CDR3 DNA sequence: TGTGCCAGCAGCAGAAAACAGGGATGGGCCGACGAGCAGTACTTC. Its translation is CASSRKQGWADEQYF.

This chain uses TRBV30 with TRBJ2-3; D possibly corresponds to TRBD1 (7 bases). This CDR3 is 14 amino acids long. The V and J ends lost 3 bases and 6 bases respectively, with 16 bases between them. Germline V gene sequence: CDR1 GTSNPN, CDR2 SVGIG (reference sequence). CDR3 sequence: CAWRGQGGKDTQYF. The DNA for the CDR3 is TGTGCCTGGAGAGGGCAGGGGGGTAAGGATACGCAGTATTTT.

The chain recombines TRBV4-1 with TRBJ1-5, with TRBD1 as a possible D gene (5 bases). The V gene lost 3 bases and the J gene lost 9 bases, with 24 bases spanning the gap. The CDR3 spans 17 residues. In germline, CDR1 is MGHRA, CDR2 YSYEKL. The CDR3 here is CASSQAQGVGGDRPQHF. CDR3 nucleotide sequence: TGCGCCAGCAGCCAGGCCCAAGGGGTGGGAGGGGATCGGCCCCAGCATTTT.

The chain combines TRBV6-5 with TRBJ2-7; 7 bases agree with TRBD1. The CDR3 is 13 amino acids. Looked up from germline, CDR1 is MNHEY and CDR2 is SVGAGI. V lost 3 bases and J lost 9; bases outside the gene matches: 8. This CDR3 reads CASSYYSGTAQYF. In nucleotides, the CDR3 is TGTGCCAGCAGTTATTATTCGGGGACAGCGCAGTACTTC.

The rearrangement links TRBV20-1 to TRBJ2-5; a weak D match, TRBD2 (7 bases). V lost 7 bases and J lost 6, with 12 bases in between. The CDR3 covers 11 residues. CDR1 DFQATT and CDR2 SNEGSKA come from the germline V gene (reference sequence). CDR3 amino acids: CSGSGGQTQYF. The CDR3 nucleotides are TGCAGTGGTTCGGGGGGCCAGACCCAGTACTTC.